These 3 T cell receptor beta chains came from one sample sequenced in a study of cytomegalovirus exposure and HLA in healthy donors. The PCR made use of 60 Vbeta and 13 Jbeta primers. Profiling relied on immunoSEQ multiplex PCR, and the TCRdb table lists in-frame clones only, not all of them. The sample lists around 140,000 clones; over 65% were seen once. Sequencing was done on a sample of PBMCs. All receptors derive from a female donor in good health and CMV-seropositive.

This clone was counted between two and nine times. The chain links TRBV5-1 to TRBJ2-7, with 10 positions matching TRBD2. The germline CDR1 and CDR2 sequences are SGHRS and YFSETQ. The CDR3 loop spans 19 amino acids. The ends lost 0 bases at V and 0 bases at J; junction bases unmatched: 12. In nucleotides, the CDR3 is TGCGCCAGCAGCTTGGTCACTAGCGGGAACCTTCAATTCTCCTACGAGCAGTACTTC. Protein: CASSLVTSGNLQFSYEQYF.

The V gene is TRBV9, the J gene TRBJ2-1; possibly TRBD1 for D (6 bases). The CDR3 is made up of 15 amino acids. Germline loops: CDR1 SGDLS, CDR2 YYNGEE. Trimming took off 0 bases at V and 8 bases at J, with 15 bases between the two ends. The CDR3 loop reads CASSVVRDNKDEQFF. The DNA of the CDR3 is TGTGCCAGCAGCGTAGTAAGGGACAATAAGGATGAGCAGTTCTTC.

In its sample, this clone was seen a few times. This sequence joins TRBV7-9 and TRBJ1-2; D remains ambiguous. This CDR3 region has 12 residues. V was clipped by 1 base and J by 8 bases, with 8 bases between them. CDR1 and CDR2 (germline): SEHNR, FQNEAQ (reference sequence). Here the CDR3 reads CASSLEAGGYTF. CDR3 in DNA: TGTGCCAGCAGCTTAGAGGCGGGAGGCTACACCTTC.